Below, one T cell receptor beta chain is given with its context. As handled by the study authors: The authors estimated nucleated cell counts from reference gene primer amplification. TCRdb keeps only in-frame clones here, not all; method: immunoSEQ multiplex PCR. For V, J and clone size, that table is used; D and trimming come from the DNA. In the table there are just over 90,000 clones, 80% of which are singletons. This record comes from a study of blood T cell repertoires in COVID-19. Looking at the study overall: COVID-19 samples from acute and convalescent phases originated in the United States, Italy and Spain. PBMCs, B-cell-depleted T cells, or T cells provided the cDNA or gDNA that made up the material.

The germline V gene encodes CDR1 SNHLY and CDR2 FYNNEI. J gave up 6 bases and V 6 bases, and 9 bases lay outside the gene matches. There are 15 residues in the CDR3. Input material: peripheral blood. The sequence was collected from a human donor in a cohort sampled during active COVID-19. The chain combines TRBV2 with TRBJ1-5; 9 bases line up with TRBD1. Here the CDR3 reads CASRDGQGTGQPQHF. CDR3 DNA: TGTGCCAGCAGAGACGGACAGGGGACGGGTCAGCCCCAGCATTTT.